The 26 T cell receptor beta chains listed next were all sequenced from one sample in a study of CXCR3-negative and CXCR3-positive naive CD8 T cells. Regarding the study as a whole: CXCR3-positive naive cells carried more hydrophobic TRB CDR3s than CXCR3-negative ones.

TRB cDNA libraries were made by UMI-labeled 5' RACE. TCRdb processed the 5' RACE reads again and assigns one entry to each CDR3 protein, with no DNA. This table holds roughly 120,000 distinct CDR3 sequences. Antigen specificity for these receptors is unknown. Sequencing was performed on naive CXCR3+ CD8+ T cells from blood. Stated subset: CD45RO-CCR7+CD27+CD95- naive CD8+ T cells expressing CXCR3 (TNR3+). These receptors came from a human donor in good health. Some clones in this sample may be carry-over from other donors' samples.

The V and J genes are TRBV29-1 and TRBJ2-3; the TCRdb D gene call, TRBD2, has no DNA to confirm it. CDR1 is SQVTM, CDR2 ANQGSEA, per germline. This CDR3 has 16 residues. The CDR3 spells CSVEVTSGESTDTQYF.

The rearrangement uses TRBV11-3 and TRBJ2-5; no DNA is available, so the TRBD2 call from TCRdb remains unchecked. The CDR3 sequence is 14 residues long. Per germline, CDR1 SGHNT and CDR2 YENEEA. The CDR3 region is CASSPIAGQETQYF.

The rearrangement joins TRBV15 to TRBJ1-2; with no DNA, the TCRdb D assignment of TRBD1 cannot be verified. The V gene's germline CDR1 is LNHNV and CDR2 YYDKDF (reference sequence). The CDR3 consists of 14 residues. The chain's CDR3 is CATSKGTEVGGYTF.

The genes are TRBV29-1 and TRBJ2-4; TCRdb's D call, TRBD2, is unchecked because there is no DNA. Germline CDR1 is SQVTM and CDR2 is ANQGSEA. CDR3 length: 15 residues. CDR3 loop: CSAVSSGGRGNIQYF.

The CDR3 loop is CATPPSGTVYNEQFF. The chain carries TRBV7-9 and TRBJ2-1; lacking DNA, the TRBD1 call made by TCRdb goes unchecked. This CDR3 comprises 15 residues. Germline values: CDR1 SEHNR, CDR2 FQNEAQ (reference sequence).

The chain is built from TRBV5-1 and TRBJ1-2. The CDR3 runs to 16 residues. The V gene's germline CDR1 is SGHRS and CDR2 YFSETQ. CDR3 sequence: CASSLGLRRVGYGYTF.

The V gene is TRBV4-3, the J gene TRBJ2-2; the D call of TRBD1 rests on TCRdb alone, since no DNA is present to check it. Germline V gene data show CDR1 as LGHNA and CDR2 as YSLEER. The CDR3 spans 15 residues. CDR3: CASSHSLQGTGELFF.

The chain is built from TRBV11-3 and TRBJ1-3; TCRdb's D gene call, TRBD1, goes unchecked for lack of DNA. In germline, CDR1 is SGHNT, CDR2 YENEEA. The CDR3 consists of 14 residues. The CDR3 reads CASSLSTDRNTIYF.

This chain uses TRBV7-3 with TRBJ2-3; the D call from TCRdb, TRBD1, cannot be confirmed without DNA. This CDR3 has 15 residues. Germline CDR1 SGHTA, CDR2 FQGTGA. The CDR3 region is CASSLMGQGADTQYF.

The chain couples TRBV29-1 to TRBJ1-2; TCRdb's assignment of TRBD1 cannot be checked, as there is no DNA. The CDR3 covers 14 residues. Per the germline V gene, CDR1 is SQVTM and CDR2 is ANQGSEA. The CDR3 sequence: CSVKKGAPGSGYTF. Together with reference TRBV29-1 and TRBJ1-2, the CDR3 gives the full variable domain: SAVISQKPSRDICQRGTSLTIQCQVDSQVTMMFWYRQQPGQSLTLIATANQGSEATYESGFVIDKFPISRPNLTFSTLTVSNMSPEDSSIYLCSVKKGAPGSGYTFGSGTRLTVV.

This chain links TRBV7-3 with TRBJ2-7; TCRdb lists TRBD2, though no DNA is available to test this call. CDR1 and CDR2 (germline): SGHTA, FQGTGA. The CDR3 consists of 14 residues. CDR3 in amino acids: CASNPHGGVNEQYF.

The chain joins TRBV5-6 to TRBJ2-1; no DNA is available, so the TRBD1 call from TCRdb remains unchecked. The CDR3 runs to 14 residues. Germline assignment: CDR1 SGHDT and CDR2 YYEEEE. CDR3 sequence: CASSPGSLNNEQFF.

The chain uses TRBV28 and TRBJ2-2. Germline CDR1 is MDHEN and CDR2 is SYDVKM. The CDR3 sequence is 14 residues long. This CDR3 reads CASRQASNTGELFF.

V usage is TRBV7-9 and J usage is TRBJ2-1; TCRdb reports TRBD1, a call that lacks DNA to check it against. CDR3 length: 14 residues. Per germline, CDR1 SEHNR and CDR2 FQNEAQ (reference sequence). CDR3 sequence reads: CASSSQGWNNEQFF.

This rearrangement joins TRBV27 to TRBJ1-1; TCRdb indicates TRBD1, and absent DNA this call remains unverified. Germline V lookup: CDR1 MNHEY, CDR2 SMNVEV (reference sequence). The CDR3 is 14 amino acids. The CDR3 region is CASSHPGQDTEAFF.

The CDR3 is CASSPQGPTEAFF. The gene calls are TRBV6-5 and TRBJ1-1; lacking DNA, the TRBD1 call made by TCRdb goes unchecked. The CDR3 consists of 13 residues. Germline-derived CDR1 and CDR2 are MNHEY and SVGAGI.

The V call is TRBV12-2, the J call TRBJ2-3; TCRdb outputs TRBD1, but without DNA this stays unchecked. TRBV12-2 is an annotated pseudogene. This CDR3 has 16 residues. CDR3 loop: CATLYHRDHRTDTQYF.

The chain links TRBV5-5 to TRBJ2-1. Germline CDR1 and CDR2: SGHKS and YYEKEE (reference sequence). This CDR3 is built from 14 residues. This chain's CDR3 is CASSPASIPDEQFF.

The chain links TRBV29-1 to TRBJ2-2. Germline CDR1 SQVTM, CDR2 ANQGSEA. The CDR3 is 14 amino acids. This CDR3 reads CSVEALDQAGELFF.

The chain employs TRBV6-2 or TRBV6-3 and TRBJ2-5. The CDR3 sequence is 18 residues long. CDR1 and CDR2 from the germline V gene are MNHEY and SVGEGT. The CDR3 reads CASSYSSGYLAGQETQYF.

The chain recombines TRBV9 with TRBJ2-1; TCRdb's D call of TRBD2 is untestable without DNA. This CDR3 contains 16 residues. CDR1 SGDLS and CDR2 YYNGEE come from the germline V gene. The CDR3 loop is CASSVEGLAGVNEQFF.

The V and J genes are TRBV5-1 and TRBJ2-7; TCRdb designates TRBD1, a call that cannot be tested without DNA. Germline CDR1 SGHRS, CDR2 YFSETQ. The CDR3 has 13 amino acids. The CDR3: CASTPMTGAEQYF.

The CDR3: CASSLLQEGINEQFF. The J gene is TRBJ2-1, the V gene TRBV28; TCRdb proposes TRBD2, but this gene call is untestable without DNA. CDR1 and CDR2 from the germline V gene are MDHEN and SYDVKM. This CDR3 is 15 amino acids long.

Here the CDR3 reads CASSDVGGHQRGYTF. The rearrangement links TRBV25-1 to TRBJ1-2. The CDR3 extends over 15 amino acids. CDR1 MGHDK and CDR2 SYGVNS come from the germline V gene.

V gene TRBV7-3 combines with J gene TRBJ2-2; TCRdb proposes TRBD2, but this gene call is untestable without DNA. The CDR3 loop spans 13 amino acids. Germline CDR1 is SGHTA and CDR2 is FQGTGA. The CDR3 region is CARGLSDTGELFF.

The V call is TRBV7-9, the J call TRBJ2-1; TCRdb indicates TRBD2, and absent DNA this call remains unverified. CDR1 and CDR2 from the germline V gene are SEHNR and FQNEAQ (reference sequence). The CDR3 consists of 16 residues. CDR3: CASRAGLDESYNEQFF.